These T cell receptor beta chains were read from a single sample in a study of T cell repertoires in cytomegalovirus infection. TCRdb passed the reads through MiXCR, listing each CDR3 protein once. The data contain hundreds of thousands of distinct CDR3 sequences, 31% of them singletons. The sequenced sample was PBMCs. Source of these receptors: a human donor in good health (CMV status not recorded). Some clones in this sample may be carry-over from other donors' samples. Both conserved end residues are part of each CDR3. Fields, in order: V gene, D gene, clone size, J gene, CDR3 DNA, CDR3 protein. D genes are given only for firm matches. Rows may omit the clone size; those that give it use once, few, many or a size class.

v_call: TRBV11-2
d_call: TRBD1
clone_size: few
j_call: TRBJ2-7
cdr3_nt: TGTGCCAGCAGCTTAGATGAAGGGGGCTGGTACGAGCAGTACTTC
cdr3_aa: CASSLDEGGWYEQYF

v_call: TRBV28
d_call: .
clone_size: .
j_call: TRBJ2-2
cdr3_nt: TGTGCCAGCAGTACAGATTACGACAGGATCACCGGGGAGCTGTTTTTT
cdr3_aa: CASSTDYDRITGELFF

v_call: TRBV7-4
d_call: .
clone_size: .
j_call: TRBJ1-4
cdr3_nt: TGTGCCAGCAGCTTAATCTTGGGAGAGAATGAAAAACTGTTTTTT
cdr3_aa: CASSLILGENEKLFF

v_call: TRBV11-2
d_call: .
clone_size: few
j_call: TRBJ2-4
cdr3_nt: TGTGCCAGCAGCCCCGGGCTAGCCAAAAACATTCAGTACTTC
cdr3_aa: CASSPGLAKNIQYF

v_call: TRBV28
d_call: .
clone_size: .
j_call: TRBJ2-3
cdr3_nt: TGTGCCAGCAGTTTACCGGGGGTAGATACGCAGTATTTT
cdr3_aa: CASSLPGVDTQYF

v_call: TRBV12-3/TRBV12-4
d_call: TRBD2
clone_size: .
j_call: TRBJ2-1
cdr3_nt: TGTGCCAGCACCAGGCGGGGGGGCACAAATGAGCAGTTCTTC
cdr3_aa: CASTRRGGTNEQFF

v_call: TRBV6-2/TRBV6-3
d_call: TRBD2
clone_size: .
j_call: TRBJ2-1
cdr3_nt: TGTGCCAGCAGTTACCTCCCTAGCGGGGGTCCTAAGAACAATGAGCAGTTCTTC
cdr3_aa: CASSYLPSGGPKNNEQFF

v_call: TRBV18
d_call: .
clone_size: few
j_call: TRBJ1-5
cdr3_nt: TGTGCCAGCTCACCTCGGGGAGGGAGCCAGCCCCAGCATTTT
cdr3_aa: CASSPRGGSQPQHF

v_call: TRBV6-2/TRBV6-3
d_call: .
clone_size: few
j_call: TRBJ2-5
cdr3_nt: TGTGCCAGCAGTTCTCAGGGGCGAGAGACCCAGTACTTC
cdr3_aa: CASSSQGRETQYF

v_call: TRBV7-3
d_call: .
clone_size: .
j_call: TRBJ2-6
cdr3_nt: TGTGCCAGCAGCTTAAAGCCCTCGGGGACTGGGGCCAACGTCCTGACTTTC
cdr3_aa: CASSLKPSGTGANVLTF

v_call: TRBV5-4
d_call: .
clone_size: few
j_call: TRBJ1-2
cdr3_nt: TGTGCCAGCAGCTTGGGGGTTTCTGGCTACACCTTC
cdr3_aa: CASSLGVSGYTF

v_call: TRBV28
d_call: .
clone_size: .
j_call: TRBJ1-1
cdr3_nt: TGTGCCAGCAGTTTTTTGGCTACCCAGATTCAAGATTTCTTT
cdr3_aa: CASSFLATQIQDFF

v_call: TRBV10-1
d_call: .
clone_size: .
j_call: TRBJ2-1
cdr3_nt: TGCGCCAGCAGCCTCGAAACAGGACTCCCTGTAGGTGAGCAGTTCTTC
cdr3_aa: CASSLETGLPVGEQFF

v_call: TRBV10-3
d_call: TRBD1
clone_size: few
j_call: TRBJ2-7
cdr3_nt: TGTGCCATCAGGGTGGGGAGACAGGGTGACTACGAGCAGTACTTC
cdr3_aa: CAIRVGRQGDYEQYF

v_call: TRBV7-6
d_call: .
clone_size: .
j_call: TRBJ1-1
cdr3_nt: TGTGCCAGCAGCTTAGCGCCCCCCCGCGGGGATTTGAACACTGAAGCTTTCTTT
cdr3_aa: CASSLAPPRGDLNTEAFF

v_call: TRBV6-1
d_call: TRBD2
clone_size: few
j_call: TRBJ2-7
cdr3_nt: TGTGCCAGCAGTGAATGGGCTAGCGGAGCCTCCTACGAGCAGTACTTC
cdr3_aa: CASSEWASGASYEQYF

v_call: TRBV7-4
d_call: .
clone_size: .
j_call: TRBJ2-7
cdr3_nt: TGTGCCAGCAGCTTAGTAGGGCTTAACGAGCAGTACTTC
cdr3_aa: CASSLVGLNEQYF

v_call: TRBV6-5
d_call: .
clone_size: few
j_call: TRBJ1-2
cdr3_nt: TGTGCCAGCAGTCCCGGACCAGGCTGGAATATATATGGCTACACCTTC
cdr3_aa: CASSPGPGWNIYGYTF

v_call: TRBV11-2
d_call: .
clone_size: few
j_call: TRBJ1-2
cdr3_nt: TGTGCCAGCAGCTTAGTCGGCGGGACGGGCCTCTATGGCTACACCTTC
cdr3_aa: CASSLVGGTGLYGYTF

v_call: TRBV7-9
d_call: TRBD2
clone_size: many
j_call: TRBJ2-1
cdr3_nt: TGTGCCAGCAGCCTAGGACTAGCGGGGGCTCGCAATGAGCAGTTCTTC
cdr3_aa: CASSLGLAGARNEQFF

v_call: TRBV20-1
d_call: .
clone_size: few
j_call: TRBJ2-5
cdr3_nt: TGCAGTGCTAGAGTAGGGTTGGCCCAAGAGACCCAGTACTTC
cdr3_aa: CSARVGLAQETQYF

v_call: TRBV5-6
d_call: .
clone_size: .
j_call: TRBJ2-7
cdr3_nt: TGTGCCAGCAGCTTGAGTACGTCCCCCTACGAGCAGTACTTC
cdr3_aa: CASSLSTSPYEQYF

v_call: TRBV11-2
d_call: .
clone_size: .
j_call: TRBJ1-2
cdr3_nt: TGTGCCAGCAGCCTGGGACCGCTTAACTATGGCTACACCTTC
cdr3_aa: CASSLGPLNYGYTF

v_call: TRBV7-9
d_call: TRBD2
clone_size: .
j_call: TRBJ2-7
cdr3_nt: TGTGCCAGCAGCCCCCGCGCAAGCGGGGTAGCTTACGAGCAGTACTTC
cdr3_aa: CASSPRASGVAYEQYF

v_call: TRBV6-5
d_call: .
clone_size: .
j_call: TRBJ2-7
cdr3_nt: TGTGCCAGCAGTTACGCGGACGCGGGCGTATACGAGCAGTACTTC
cdr3_aa: CASSYADAGVYEQYF

v_call: TRBV7-2
d_call: .
clone_size: many
j_call: TRBJ2-1
cdr3_nt: TGTGCCAGCAGCCGCAGAGCGAGAAGCTCCTACAATGAGCAGTTCTTC
cdr3_aa: CASSRRARSSYNEQFF

v_call: TRBV11-2
d_call: .
clone_size: few
j_call: TRBJ2-3
cdr3_nt: TGTGCCAGCAGCTTAGCGGGGGCCGTAACAGATACGCAGTATTTT
cdr3_aa: CASSLAGAVTDTQYF